This T cell receptor beta chain was sequenced during a study of T cells after posttransplantation cyclophosphamide. Generated by immunoSEQ multiplex PCR, the TCRdb table keeps only in-frame clones and is missing some. This sample carries some 43,000 clones, none of them present only once. This clone was found many times. Germline lookup yields CDR1 MGHRA and CDR2 YSYEKL. Trimming took 0 bases from V and 4 from J; bases not matched to a gene: 6. CDR3 size: 16 residues. The sequence was obtained from a man aged 40-49 years in good health, CMV-negative, and a related stem cell transplant donor. This chain joins TRBV4-1 and TRBJ2-7; 10 nucleotides line up with TRBD2. Sequencing input: PBMCs. This CDR3 reads CASSQEPSGRRYEQYF. DNA of the CDR3: TGCGCCAGCAGCCAAGAACCTAGCGGGAGACGGTACGAGCAGTACTTC.